A single sample is the source of the 4 T cell receptor beta chains below, sequenced in a study of shared clonotypes between healthy human individuals (dated by TCRdb to the early 2020s). The method behind the library was the immunoSEQ multiplex PCR assay. This is the immuneACCESS table as TCRdb keeps it, with only in-frame sequences that have V and J called. A part of the clones is gone; compared with another copy, unresolved V genes explain less than half, and the rest is unexplained. The sample profile shows a few million clones; under 95% of them were found once. The ten biggest clones cover about 0.41% of the sample. The sample comprised naive CD4+ T cells from PBMCs. Explained via the paper, the cell subset or site label denotes: CD45RA+ positively selected. The receptors here all came from a young man in good health. Some clones in this sample may be carry-over from other donors' samples.

The rearrangement links TRBV7-2 to TRBJ2-6, with 9 bases lining up with TRBD1. Germline V CDR1 and CDR2: SGHTA, FQGNSA. The V segment lost 4 bases and the J segment 3 bases; nucleotides outside the gene matches: 7. The CDR3 runs 17 residues. The CDR3 is CASSSQGAGYGANVLTF. Here the CDR3 DNA reads TGTGCCAGCAGCTCACAGGGGGCGGGGTATGGGGCCAACGTCCTGACTTTC.

The V and J genes are TRBV2 and TRBJ2-2; the D is unclear. The ends were cut back, 4 bases at V and 5 bases at J, with 14 bases in the middle. In germline, CDR1 is SNHLY, CDR2 FYNNEI. The CDR3 is 15 residues long. The CDR3 DNA reads as TGTGCCAGCAGTGCGGTCAGTATGGGGACCGGGGAGCTGTTTTTT. Translation gives CASSAVSMGTGELFF.

The chain employs TRBV5-1 and TRBJ1-5, with D unclear. CDR3 size: 13 residues. Looked up from germline, CDR1 is SGHRS and CDR2 is YFSETQ. With 5 bases removed from V and 4 bases from J, the gap between germline ends came to 10 bases. The CDR3 is CASSFGQNQPQHF. The CDR3 DNA reads as TGCGCCAGCAGTTTTGGGCAAAATCAGCCCCAGCATTTT.

J is TRBJ2-4 and V is TRBV30; D not resolved. Between the trimmed V and J ends, which lost 0 bases and 6 bases, there was a span of 21 bases. Germline V gene lookup returns CDR1 GTSNPN and CDR2 SVGIG (reference sequence). The CDR3 has 17 residues. CDR3 loop: CAWSVHFLLGGINIQYF. Here the CDR3 DNA reads TGTGCCTGGAGTGTACATTTTCTCTTAGGCGGAATAAACATTCAGTACTTC.